The 25 T cell receptor beta chains listed next were all sequenced from one sample in a study of CD8 T cells in ankylosing spondylitis. One entry per CDR3 protein results from TCRdb running MiXCR on the 5' RACE reads. Here the sample spans roughly 170,000 distinct CDR3 sequences, approximately 10% being singletons. Sequenced sample: blood, either unsorted or a sorted T cell fraction (not recorded which). These receptors all stem from a female donor with ankylosing spondylitis or in good health (not recorded which).

The chain recombines TRBV6-1 with TRBJ2-1; maybe TRBD2 (6 bases). Trimming removed 3 bases from V and 6 bases from J, with 12 bases in between. The germline V gene encodes CDR1 MNHNS and CDR2 SASEGT. This CDR3 has 14 residues. The CDR3 DNA follows: TGTGCCAGCAGTGATATGGGAGGCTTCAATGAGCAGTTCTTC. Protein sequence: CASSDMGGFNEQFF.

This clonotype was observed at least ten times. This chain uses TRBV6-2 or TRBV6-3 with TRBJ2-2; 8 nucleotides match TRBD2. Germline values: CDR1 MNHEY, CDR2 SVGEGT. Losses at the gene ends were 4 bases for V and 4 bases for J; bases not matched to a gene: 5. CDR3 length: 15 amino acids. The CDR3 is CASSSTGLGTGELFF. DNA for the CDR3: TGTGCCAGCAGTTCCACGGGACTAGGCACCGGGGAGCTGTTTTTT.

This chain uses TRBV7-2 with TRBJ2-7; D is unclear. The CDR3 has 14 residues. The germline V and J ends were trimmed by 1 base and 5 bases, with 12 bases remaining between them. Per germline, CDR1 SGHTA and CDR2 FQGNSA. CDR3 DNA sequence: TGTGCCAGCAGCTTAGTCCGGTTACCCAACGAGCAGTACTTC. It is translated as CASSLVRLPNEQYF.

CDR3 residues: CATSIRGEAFF. CDR3 coding DNA: TGTGCCACCAGCATCAGGGGTGAAGCTTTCTTT. J is TRBJ1-1 and V is TRBV15, with D possibly being TRBD1 (6 bases). Trimming pared 4 bases from V and 7 bases from J, leaving 7 bases between. This CDR3 has 11 residues. CDR1 and CDR2 (germline): LNHNV, YYDKDF (reference sequence).

The sample holds many counts of this clonotype. The chain uses TRBV20-1 and TRBJ2-7; 7 nucleotides align to TRBD1. This CDR3 is built from 13 residues. J was trimmed by 5 bases and V by 5 bases; bases with no gene match: 9. Germline loops: CDR1 DFQATT, CDR2 SNEGSKA (reference sequence). The CDR3 reads CSAPSNRGNEQYF. The CDR3 nucleotides read TGCAGTGCTCCCTCCAACAGGGGTAACGAGCAGTACTTC.

This clonotype was seen repeatedly, ten times or more. The V and J genes are TRBV5-1 and TRBJ1-2, with no clear D. This CDR3 contains 12 residues. Germline lookup yields CDR1 SGHRS and CDR2 YFSETQ. V was pared by 4 bases and J by 4 bases, with 8 bases between. CDR3 coding DNA: TGCGCCAGCAGCCCGGACTCCTATGGCTACACCTTC. Its translation is CASSPDSYGYTF. Combining the CDR3 with reference TRBV5-1 and TRBJ1-2 gives the whole variable domain KAGVTQTPRYLIKTRGQQVTLSCSPISGHRSVSWYQQTPGQGLQFLFEYFSETQRNKGNFPGRFSGRQFSNSRSEMNVSTLELGDSALYLCASSPDSYGYTFGSGTRLTVV.

The table lists this clonotype with many counts. The V call is TRBV12-3 or TRBV12-4, the J call TRBJ1-1; TRBD1 aligns across 9 bases. V lost 5 bases to trimming and J lost 6 bases; unmatched junction nucleotides: 4. The CDR3 spans 13 residues. In DNA, the CDR3 is TGTGCCAGCAGTCCCACAGGGGGCTCTGAAGCTTTCTTT. This sequence encodes CASSPTGGSEAFF.

Concerning this clonotype itself: A much larger clone lies a single base off, so this may be a read error. V is TRBV10-3 and J is TRBJ2-7; D is possibly TRBD1 (6 bases). Germline CDR1 ENHRY, CDR2 SYGVKD. V shed 6 bases and J shed 1 base, with 16 bases lying between them. This CDR3 region has 15 residues. The chain's CDR3 is CAIRTGTPTSYEQYF. The CDR3, as DNA: TGTGCCATCAGAACCGGGACACCAACGTCCTACGAGCAGTACTTC.

This clonotype was seen only a few times. J is TRBJ2-1 and V is TRBV6-5; maybe TRBD1 (6 bases). The germline V gene encodes CDR1 MNHEY and CDR2 SVGAGI. This CDR3 spans 13 amino acids. V dropped 0 bases and J dropped 13 bases, with 13 bases sitting between them. The DNA of the CDR3 is TGTGCCAGCAGTTACTCCTCAGGGGTCACTCAGTTCTTC. Translation gives CASSYSSGVTQFF.

This clonotype was observed a few times. V gene TRBV7-2 combines with J gene TRBJ2-3, with 8 bases identical to TRBD2. This CDR3 comprises 16 residues. V gave up 4 bases and J gave up 3 bases; unmatched junction bases: 9. Germline V gene data show CDR1 as SGHTA and CDR2 as FQGNSA. This CDR3 is CASSSPPAGATDTQYF. The CDR3 DNA reads TGTGCCAGCAGCTCCCCCCCAGCGGGAGCGACAGATACGCAGTATTTT.

This clonotype was observed at least ten times. The chain joins TRBV5-6 to TRBJ2-2; D call uncertain. Trimming removed 0 bases at V and 2 bases at J, with 5 bases between. The CDR3 length is 14 residues. Per germline, CDR1 SGHDT and CDR2 YYEEEE. The CDR3 DNA is TGTGCCAGCAGCTTGGAATCCAACACCGGGGAGCTGTTTTTT. Its protein product is CASSLESNTGELFF.

This clonotype has at least ten counts. The CDR3, as DNA: TGTGCCAGCAGCCAAGATCCGGGAACTAGCGGTGAGCAGTTCTTC. Its protein is CASSQDPGTSGEQFF. The chain couples TRBV4-2 to TRBJ2-1, with 8 bases fitting TRBD2. The CDR3 has 15 amino acids. The junction had 7 bases not matched to a gene; V was cut back by 0 bases and J by 9 bases. Germline V lookup: CDR1 LGHNA, CDR2 YNFKEQ.

This chain uses TRBV20-1 with TRBJ1-5; D unclear. The length of the CDR3 is 15 residues. The germline V gene has CDR1 DFQATT and CDR2 SNEGSKA (reference sequence). The V end lost 3 bases, the J end lost 2 bases, and 14 bases lay between the germline ends. The CDR3 DNA follows: TGCAGTGCTAGCCCGTTATTGAGTGGCAATCAGCCCCAGCATTTT. Its protein is CSASPLLSGNQPQHF.

In its sample, this clonotype was seen a few times. CDR3 sequence reads: CASSLVNLLQYF. The CDR3 bases are TGTGCCAGCAGTTTAGTAAACTTATTGCAGTATTTT. The J gene is TRBJ2-3, the V gene TRBV12-3 or TRBV12-4, with D unresolved. This CDR3 is 12 amino acids long. The germline V and J ends were trimmed by 1 base and 11 bases, with 10 bases remaining between them.

The sample holds many counts of this clonotype. This chain uses TRBV20-1 with TRBJ2-1; possibly TRBD1 for D (5 bases). V was cut by 1 base and J by 0 bases, with 7 bases left in between. The germline gives CDR1 DFQATT, CDR2 SNEGSKA (reference sequence). The CDR3 runs to 14 residues. The CDR3, as DNA: TGCAGTGCTAGAGCCCAGGGCTCCTACAATGAGCAGTTCTTC. Protein: CSARAQGSYNEQFF.

The chain links TRBV4-1 to TRBJ2-1; a weak D match, TRBD1 (5 bases). This CDR3 region has 14 residues. V lost 3 bases and J 9 bases, leaving 15 bases between the germline ends. CDR1 is MGHRA and CDR2 is YSYEKL in the germline V gene. The CDR3 here is CASSQVVRVGEQFF. The CDR3 DNA is TGCGCCAGCAGCCAGGTAGTCAGGGTCGGTGAGCAGTTCTTC.

This chain uses TRBV6-1 with TRBJ1-1; no definite D call. Trimming took off 6 bases at V and 1 base at J, with 12 bases between the two ends. This CDR3 region has 14 residues. Germline V gene lookup returns CDR1 MNHNS and CDR2 SASEGT. The CDR3 nucleotides read TGTGCCAGCAGAGCAACTAAGCGGAACACTGAAGCTTTCTTT. Protein sequence: CASRATKRNTEAFF.

This clonotype was recorded at least ten times. This chain connects TRBV4-3 to TRBJ1-2, with unresolved D. Germline assignment: CDR1 LGHNA and CDR2 YSLEER. V lost 0 bases to trimming and J lost 7 bases, with 6 bases between them. The CDR3 spans 12 residues. CDR3 in DNA: TGCGCCAGCAGCCAAGATTGGACTGGCTACACCTTC. This encodes CASSQDWTGYTF.

The chain links TRBV4-1 to TRBJ2-7; 7 bases are shared with TRBD2. Germline V gives CDR1 MGHRA, CDR2 YSYEKL. There are 16 residues in the CDR3. V trimming: 4 bases; J trimming: 0 bases; junction bases outside the gene matches: 9. The CDR3 sequence is CASSPSLLALSYEQYF. For the CDR3, the DNA is TGCGCCAGCAGCCCCTCCCTACTAGCGCTCTCCTACGAGCAGTACTTC.

The chain carries TRBV5-6 and TRBJ2-4, with D perhaps matching TRBD2 (5 bases). This CDR3 spans 14 amino acids. Trimming removed 5 bases from V and 3 bases from J, with 12 bases in between. CDR1 is SGHDT, CDR2 YYEEEE, per germline. This CDR3 reads CASREKRLKNIQYF. The CDR3 DNA follows: TGTGCCAGCAGAGAAAAGCGGCTCAAAAACATTCAGTACTTC.

V is TRBV6-1 and J is TRBJ1-6; unclear D gene. Germline V gene lookup returns CDR1 MNHNS and CDR2 SASEGT. The CDR3 consists of 12 residues. V was trimmed by 1 base and J by 12 bases, leaving 7 bases between them. The CDR3 sequence is CASSEGGGPLHF. For the CDR3, the DNA is TGTGCCAGCAGTGAAGGAGGAGGACCCCTCCACTTT.

This clonotype showed up just a few times. V usage is TRBV7-2 and J usage is TRBJ2-1; D possibly matches TRBD1 or TRBD2 (6 bases each). Germline V gene data show CDR1 as SGHTA and CDR2 as FQGNSA. The length of the CDR3 is 17 residues. Trimming removed 2 bases from V and 0 bases from J, with 14 bases in between. The CDR3 loop reads CASSLRGADRSYNEQFF. The CDR3 DNA reads TGTGCCAGCAGCTTAAGGGGGGCGGACCGCTCCTACAATGAGCAGTTCTTC.

This rearrangement joins TRBV19 to TRBJ2-3; no clear D. Germline V gene data show CDR1 as LNHDA and CDR2 as SQIVND (reference sequence). Trimming pared 9 bases from V and 1 base from J, leaving 11 bases between. CDR3 length: 13 residues. The CDR3 sequence is CASHVPGTDTQYF. CDR3 DNA: TGTGCCAGCCACGTCCCGGGCACAGATACGCAGTATTTT.

This clonotype was counted between two and nine times. J is TRBJ2-1 and V is TRBV9; 9 bases fit TRBD2. The V gene end was trimmed by 4 bases and the J gene end by 10 bases; junction bases not matched to a gene: 9. This CDR3 has 14 residues. The germline V gene encodes CDR1 SGDLS and CDR2 YYNGEE. CDR3 nucleotides: TGTGCCAGCAGCTCTGTAGCGGGAGAAAAGGAGCAGTTCTTC. This translates into CASSSVAGEKEQFF.

This clonotype appeared many times. V and J are TRBV7-3 and TRBJ1-1; D is unresolved. The ends were cut back, 5 bases at V and 11 bases at J, with 18 bases in the middle. CDR1 and CDR2 (germline): SGHTA, FQGTGA. The CDR3 has 13 residues. DNA for the CDR3: TGTGCCAGCAGCGCCTCAAATCTATTTGGGGCTTTCTTT. It translates to CASSASNLFGAFF.